The present entry profiles one T cell receptor beta chain with its context. Its specificity is unknown. Within the sample, other DNA sequences also encode this same CDR3. The data stem from a study of shared clonotypes between healthy human individuals. At the level of the study: Researchers assigned three CD4 naive, three CD4 memory, two CD8 naive and one CD8 memory plate to each donor.

Only in-frame clones appear in the TCRdb table, and some are missing; sequencing was by immunoSEQ multiplex PCR. The repertoire holds more than 2,000,000 clones, with roughly 93% as singletons. Study-wide results and limits: In a few donors, about 5% of naive CD4 clonotypes appeared in common.

V shed 4 bases, J shed 1 base, and the junction held 6 bases outside the gene matches. Germline values: CDR1 MGHRA, CDR2 YSYEKL. The CDR3 consists of 15 residues. This sequence was found in a man between 18 and 35 years old in good health. Some clones in this sample may be carry-over from other donors' samples. Sequenced: naive CD4+ T cells from PBMCs. Documented subset: CD45RA+ positively selected. The chain has TRBV4-1 and TRBJ1-1; TRBD1 agrees at 7 bases. Written as DNA, the CDR3 is TGCGCCAGCAGCCGTACCGGGACAGAGAACACTGAAGCTTTCTTT. Amino acids: CASSRTGTENTEAFF.